Below are 18 T cell receptor beta chains sequenced from a single sample in a study of blood T cell repertoires in COVID-19. The repertoire was sequenced with immunoSEQ multiplex PCR; TCRdb's copy has only in-frame clones and lacks some. The top ten hold around 3.2% of the sample, which has a few hundred thousand clones, about three quarters seen once. Sequenced input: peripheral blood. The source of these receptors is a woman over 75 with acute or convalescent COVID-19.

The V gene is TRBV5-1, the J gene TRBJ2-2; 8 bases align to TRBD2. CDR1 and CDR2 from the germline V gene are SGHRS and YFSETQ. J gave up 3 bases and V 4 bases, and 8 bases lay outside the gene matches. The CDR3 covers 16 residues. The CDR3 spells CASSQGGTSHTGELFF. In DNA form, the CDR3 reads TGCGCCAGCAGCCAGGGCGGGACTAGTCACACCGGGGAGCTGTTTTTT.

This chain links TRBV3-1 (or the pseudogene TRBV3-2) with TRBJ1-2, with 9 bases lining up with TRBD1. Germline trimming cut 4 bases from V and 4 bases from J; bases unmatched to any gene: 4. The length of the CDR3 is 14 residues. Germline CDR1 reads LGHDT; CDR2 reads YNNKEL (reference sequence). The CDR3 DNA sequence: TGTGCCAGCAGCCCCGGACAGGGGACCTATGGCTACACCTTC. This gives the protein CASSPGQGTYGYTF.

The chain links TRBV10-3 to TRBJ2-2; 8 nucleotides line up with TRBD2. The junction had 4 bases not matched to a gene; V was cut back by 10 bases and J by 0 bases. The CDR3 totals 14 residues. Germline V gene lookup returns CDR1 ENHRY and CDR2 SYGVKD. DNA of the CDR3: TGTGCCAGCGGACTAGCTTCGAACACCGGGGAGCTGTTTTTT. Its translation is CASGLASNTGELFF.

This chain uses TRBV14 with TRBJ1-2, with D perhaps TRBD1 (6 bases). V gave up 1 base and J gave up 4 bases, with 16 bases separating them. Germline loops: CDR1 SGHDN, CDR2 FVKESK. The CDR3 runs to 16 residues. Here the CDR3 DNA reads TGTGCCAGCAGCCAAGTAATTTCGGCAGGGGCCTATGGCTACACCTTC. Its protein product is CASSQVISAGAYGYTF.

The chain uses TRBV6-2 or TRBV6-3 and TRBJ1-2; no definite D call. V gave up 0 bases and J gave up 1 base, with 18 bases separating them. From germline, CDR1 is MNHEY and CDR2 SVGEGT. The CDR3 loop spans 18 amino acids. CDR3 in DNA: TGTGCCAGCAGTTACTCGACATCCTCACGCTCCCTTAACTATGGCTACACCTTC. Translated, it gives CASSYSTSSRSLNYGYTF.

This chain uses TRBV7-9 with TRBJ2-5; 8 bases map to TRBD2. After removal of 3 bases from V and 4 bases from J, the junction contained 4 bases not matched to a gene. This CDR3 has 14 amino acids. The germline CDR1 and CDR2 sequences are SEHNR and FQNEAQ (reference sequence). The CDR3 region is CASSLTGGIETQYF. CDR3 bases: TGTGCCAGCAGCTTGACGGGGGGGATAGAGACCCAGTACTTC.

The V gene is TRBV27, the J gene TRBJ1-2; the match to TRBD1 covers 8 bases. Germline lookup yields CDR1 MNHEY and CDR2 SMNVEV (reference sequence). J gave up 5 bases and V 6 bases, and 11 bases lay outside the gene matches. The CDR3 contains 15 residues. The CDR3 bases are TGTGCCAGCAGCCCAAACAGGGGGGGTGGGTATGGCTACACCTTC. Translation gives CASSPNRGGGYGYTF.

This sequence joins TRBV11-2 and TRBJ2-3; 10 bases are shared with TRBD2. CDR3 length: 16 residues. Germline-derived CDR1 and CDR2 are SGHAT and FQNNGV. With 5 bases clipped from V and 4 bases from J, the junction kept 9 bases outside the gene matches. The CDR3 region is CASSLLAGAGPDTQYF. In DNA form, the CDR3 reads TGTGCCAGCAGCCTTCTAGCGGGAGCGGGTCCAGATACGCAGTATTTT. Full variable domain (remainder filled in from reference TRBV11-2 and TRBJ2-3): EAGVAQSPRYKIIEKRQSVAFWCNPISGHATLYWYQQILGQGPKLLIQFQNNGVVDDSQLPKDRFSAERLKGVDSTLKIQPAKLEDSAVYLCASSLLAGAGPDTQYFGPGTRLTVL.

CDR3 protein: CASSPTSGTLNEQFF. CDR3 in DNA: TGCGCCAGCAGCCCTACTAGCGGGACCCTCAATGAGCAGTTCTTC. The gene calls are TRBV5-1 and TRBJ2-1; 10 nucleotides agree with TRBD2. The ends lost 4 bases at V and 6 bases at J; junction bases unmatched: 7. Germline-derived CDR1 and CDR2 are SGHRS and YFSETQ. This CDR3 has 15 amino acids.

The chain recombines TRBV7-8 with TRBJ2-7; 12 bases align to TRBD2. The CDR3 is made up of 17 amino acids. Germline CDR1 SGHVS, CDR2 FQNEAQ. Trimming at V came to 5 bases and at J to 5 bases, leaving 13 bases not matched to a gene. This CDR3 is CASSILASGGASNEQYF. The CDR3 region has the DNA TGTGCCAGCAGCATCCTCGCTAGCGGGGGGGCAAGTAACGAGCAGTACTTC.

This rearrangement joins TRBV5-1 to TRBJ1-2, with 8 bases identical to TRBD1. Germline loops: CDR1 SGHRS, CDR2 YFSETQ. The CDR3 spans 12 residues. With 4 bases clipped from V and 8 bases from J, the junction kept 4 bases outside the gene matches. CDR3 nucleotide sequence: TGCGCCAGCAGCCGGACAGGGAACGGCTACACCTTC. It yields the protein CASSRTGNGYTF.

The genes are TRBV28 and TRBJ2-6; 7 nucleotides align to TRBD2. Germline V gives CDR1 MDHEN, CDR2 SYDVKM. This CDR3 is built from 15 residues. V dropped 9 bases and J dropped 0; count of bases not matched to a gene: 5. As DNA, the CDR3 is TGTGCCAGGAAAGCGGGATTCTCTGGGGCCAACGTCCTGACTTTC. Encoded protein: CARKAGFSGANVLTF.

The rearrangement joins TRBV3-1 (or the pseudogene TRBV3-2) to TRBJ1-3; the D is unclear. The CDR3 runs 13 residues. CDR1 and CDR2 (germline): LGHDT, YNNKEL (reference sequence). Trimming left V 3 bases short and J 4 bases short, with 7 bases between. The CDR3: CASSQRLGNTIYF. CDR3 DNA sequence: TGTGCCAGCAGCCAGAGATTGGGAAACACCATATATTTT.

The chain carries TRBV10-1 and TRBJ2-3; perhaps TRBD2 as D (5 bases). Germline assignment: CDR1 WNHNN and CDR2 SYGVQD (reference sequence). This CDR3 is built from 13 residues. In DNA, the CDR3 is TGCGCGCTCGTGGGAGCCCGCACAGATACGCAGTATTTT. Amino acid sequence: CALVGARTDTQYF.

This rearrangement joins TRBV4-1 to TRBJ1-2, with D maybe TRBD1 (6 bases). Trimming cost V 2 bases and J 5 bases, with 21 bases left between them. Germline lookup yields CDR1 MGHRA and CDR2 YSYEKL. This CDR3 contains 17 residues. Here the CDR3 DNA reads TGCGCCAGCAGCCAACTCCCAACAGGGAGACGGATATATGGCTACACCTTC. Translating it yields CASSQLPTGRRIYGYTF.

The chain joins TRBV6-6 to TRBJ2-5; 9 bases map to TRBD2. Germline V gene data show CDR1 as MNHNY and CDR2 as SVGAGI (reference sequence). Losses at the gene ends were 0 bases for V and 3 bases for J; bases not matched to a gene: 2. The CDR3 has 15 amino acids. CDR3 nucleotide sequence: TGTGCCAGCAGTTACTCGGCTAGCGGGGAAGAGACCCAGTACTTC. Translated, it gives CASSYSASGEETQYF.

V is TRBV6-5 and J is TRBJ2-7, with 8 bases that match TRBD1. This CDR3 contains 15 residues. V trimming: 4 bases; J trimming: 3 bases; junction bases outside the gene matches: 8. Germline V gene sequence: CDR1 MNHEY, CDR2 SVGAGI. The CDR3 DNA sequence: TGTGCCAGCAGTTTCGGACAGGGTGGAGGCTACGAGCAGTACTTC. It codes for CASSFGQGGGYEQYF.

This clone has just one count. CDR3 nucleotides: TGTGCCATCTGGGACAGCTCCTACGAGCAGTACTTC. The encoded protein is CAIWDSSYEQYF. This chain links TRBV10-3 with TRBJ2-7; TRBD1 aligns across 7 bases. The germline V gene encodes CDR1 ENHRY and CDR2 SYGVKD. J lost 0 bases, V lost 8 bases, and 1 base had no gene match. The CDR3 extends over 12 amino acids.